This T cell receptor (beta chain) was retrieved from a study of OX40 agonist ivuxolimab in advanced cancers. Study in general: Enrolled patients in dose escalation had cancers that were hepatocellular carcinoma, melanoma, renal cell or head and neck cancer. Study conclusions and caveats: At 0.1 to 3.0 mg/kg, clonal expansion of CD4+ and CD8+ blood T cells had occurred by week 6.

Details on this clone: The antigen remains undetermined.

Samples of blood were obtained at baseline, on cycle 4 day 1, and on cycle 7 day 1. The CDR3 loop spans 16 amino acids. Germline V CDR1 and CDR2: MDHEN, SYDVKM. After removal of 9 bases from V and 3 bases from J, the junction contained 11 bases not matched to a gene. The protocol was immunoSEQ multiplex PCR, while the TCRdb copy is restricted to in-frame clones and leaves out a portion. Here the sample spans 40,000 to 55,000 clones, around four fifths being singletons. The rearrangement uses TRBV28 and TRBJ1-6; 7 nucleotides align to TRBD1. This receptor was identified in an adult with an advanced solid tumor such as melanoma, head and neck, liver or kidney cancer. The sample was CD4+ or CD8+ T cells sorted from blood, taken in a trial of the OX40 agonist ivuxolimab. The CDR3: CASKQGGRYYNSPLHF. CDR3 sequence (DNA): TGTGCCAGTAAGCAAGGGGGCAGGTACTATAATTCACCCCTCCACTTT.